Here is one TCR beta chain with its context. TCRdb's copy holds only in-frame clones and misses some; the assay was immunoSEQ multiplex PCR. The table has 150,000 or so clones, approximately 85% seen once. CDR1 and CDR2 from the germline V gene are SEHNR and FQNEAQ (reference sequence). This CDR3 is 12 amino acids long. Trimming cost V 2 bases and J 9 bases, with 5 bases left between them. This entry comes from a study of blood T cell repertoires in COVID-19. The sequence came from a man between 60 and 70 years old who had recovered from COVID-19. The chain links TRBV7-9 to TRBJ1-6, with a possible D match to TRBD1 (5 bases). Sequencing used peripheral blood. CDR3 loop: CASSLRGSPLHF. The DNA for the CDR3 is TGTGCCAGCAGCTTAAGGGGTTCACCCCTCCACTTT.